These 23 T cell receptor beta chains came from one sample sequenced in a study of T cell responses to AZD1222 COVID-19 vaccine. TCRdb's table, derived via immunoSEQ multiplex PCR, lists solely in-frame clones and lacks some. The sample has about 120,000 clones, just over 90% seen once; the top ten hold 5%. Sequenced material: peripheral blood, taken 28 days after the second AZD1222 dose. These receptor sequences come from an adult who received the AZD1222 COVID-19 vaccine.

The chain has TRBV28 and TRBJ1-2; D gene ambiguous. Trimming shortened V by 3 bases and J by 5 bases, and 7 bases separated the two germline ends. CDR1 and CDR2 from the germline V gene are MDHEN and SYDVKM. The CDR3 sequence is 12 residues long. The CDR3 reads CASSFNGYGYTF. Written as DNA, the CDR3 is TGTGCCAGCAGTTTCAATGGGTATGGCTACACCTTC.

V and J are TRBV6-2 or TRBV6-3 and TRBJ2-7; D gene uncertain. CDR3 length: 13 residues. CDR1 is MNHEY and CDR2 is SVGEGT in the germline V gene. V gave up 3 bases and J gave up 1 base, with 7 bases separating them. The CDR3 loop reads CASSYGLSYEQYF. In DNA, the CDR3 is TGTGCCAGCAGTTATGGGCTATCCTACGAGCAGTACTTC.

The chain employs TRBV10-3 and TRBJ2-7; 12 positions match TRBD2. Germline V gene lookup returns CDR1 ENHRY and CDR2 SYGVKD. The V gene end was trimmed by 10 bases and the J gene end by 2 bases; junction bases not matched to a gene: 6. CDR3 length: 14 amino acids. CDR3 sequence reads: CATQTSGGPYEQYF. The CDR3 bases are TGTGCCACCCAGACTAGCGGGGGACCCTACGAGCAGTACTTC.

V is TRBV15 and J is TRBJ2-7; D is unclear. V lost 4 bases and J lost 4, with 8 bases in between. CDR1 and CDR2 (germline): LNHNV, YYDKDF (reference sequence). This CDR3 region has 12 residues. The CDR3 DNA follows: TGTGCCACCAGCATAGGCGGTTACGAGCAGTACTTC. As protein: CATSIGGYEQYF.

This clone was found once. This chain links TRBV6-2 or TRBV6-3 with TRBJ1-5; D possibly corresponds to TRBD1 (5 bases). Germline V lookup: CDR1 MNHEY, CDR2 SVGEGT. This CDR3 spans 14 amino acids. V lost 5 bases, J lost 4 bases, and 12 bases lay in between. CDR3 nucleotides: TGTGCCAGCAGTCGCCGACAGATGAATCAGCCCCAGCATTTT. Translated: CASSRRQMNQPQHF.

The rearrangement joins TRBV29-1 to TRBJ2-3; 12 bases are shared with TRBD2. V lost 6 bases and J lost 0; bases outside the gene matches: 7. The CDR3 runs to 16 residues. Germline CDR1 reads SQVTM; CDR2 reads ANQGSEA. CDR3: CSVPGLAGSSTDTQYF. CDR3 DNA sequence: TGCAGCGTCCCGGGACTAGCGGGTTCGAGCACAGATACGCAGTATTTT.

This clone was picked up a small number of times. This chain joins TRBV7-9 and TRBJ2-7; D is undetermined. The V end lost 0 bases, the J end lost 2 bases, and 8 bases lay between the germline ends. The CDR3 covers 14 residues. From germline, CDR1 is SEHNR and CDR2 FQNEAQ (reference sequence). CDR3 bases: TGTGCCAGCAGCTTAGCTGTGGGTGCCTACGAGCAGTACTTC. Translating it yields CASSLAVGAYEQYF.

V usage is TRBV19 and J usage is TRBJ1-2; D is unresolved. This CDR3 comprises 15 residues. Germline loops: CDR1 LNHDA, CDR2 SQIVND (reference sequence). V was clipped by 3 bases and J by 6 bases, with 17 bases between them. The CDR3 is CASSIRKLETNGYTF. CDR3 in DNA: TGTGCCAGTAGTATCAGGAAACTAGAAACGAATGGCTACACCTTC. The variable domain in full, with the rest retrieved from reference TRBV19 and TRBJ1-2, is DGGITQSPKYLFRKEGQNVTLSCEQNLNHDAMYWYRQDPGQGLRLIYYSQIVNDFQKGDIAEGYSVSREKKESFPLTVTSAQKNPTAFYLCASSIRKLETNGYTFGSGTRLTVV.

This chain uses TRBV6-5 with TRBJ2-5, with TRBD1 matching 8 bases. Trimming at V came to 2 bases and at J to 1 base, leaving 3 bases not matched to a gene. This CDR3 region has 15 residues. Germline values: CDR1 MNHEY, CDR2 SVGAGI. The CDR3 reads CASSYIQGGQETQYF. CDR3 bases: TGTGCCAGCAGTTACATACAGGGGGGCCAAGAGACCCAGTACTTC.

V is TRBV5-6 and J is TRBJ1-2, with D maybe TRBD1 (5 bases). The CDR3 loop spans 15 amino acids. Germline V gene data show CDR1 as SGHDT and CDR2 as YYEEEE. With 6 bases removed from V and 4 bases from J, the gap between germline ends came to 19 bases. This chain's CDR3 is CASNPLPGPVYGYTF. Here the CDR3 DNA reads TGTGCCAGCAACCCCTTGCCGGGGCCGGTCTATGGCTACACCTTC. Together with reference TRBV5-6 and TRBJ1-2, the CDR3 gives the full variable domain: DAGVTQSPTHLIKTRGQQVTLRCSPKSGHDTVSWYQQALGQGPQFIFQYYEEEERQRGNFPDRFSGHQFPNYSSELNVNALLLGDSALYLCASNPLPGPVYGYTFGSGTRLTVV.

The CDR3 region is CASSQLAGVTYNEQFF. Here the CDR3 DNA reads TGTGCCAGCAGCCAACTAGCGGGAGTAACCTACAATGAGCAGTTCTTC. The gene calls are TRBV7-6 and TRBJ2-1; 11 nucleotides match TRBD2. This CDR3 is built from 16 residues. The germline gives CDR1 SGHVS, CDR2 FNYEAQ. V lost 5 bases, J lost 2 bases, and 5 bases stayed unmatched.

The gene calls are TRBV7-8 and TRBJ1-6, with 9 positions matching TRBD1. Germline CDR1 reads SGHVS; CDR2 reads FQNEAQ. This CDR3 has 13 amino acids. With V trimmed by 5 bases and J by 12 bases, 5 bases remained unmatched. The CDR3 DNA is TGTGCCAGCAGCCGGGACAGGGAAAGACCCCTCCACTTT. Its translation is CASSRDRERPLHF.

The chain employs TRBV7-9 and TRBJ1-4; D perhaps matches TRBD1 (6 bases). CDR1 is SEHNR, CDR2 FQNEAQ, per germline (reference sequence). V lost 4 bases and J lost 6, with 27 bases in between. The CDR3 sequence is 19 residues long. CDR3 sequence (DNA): TGTGCCAGCAGCTCACCACAGGATAGGGGGGTCTTCGGGGATGAAAAACTGTTTTTT. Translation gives CASSSPQDRGVFGDEKLFF.

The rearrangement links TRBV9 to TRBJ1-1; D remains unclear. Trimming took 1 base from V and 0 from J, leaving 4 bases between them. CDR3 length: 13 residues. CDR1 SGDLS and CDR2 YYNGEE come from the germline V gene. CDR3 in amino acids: CASSVRMNTEAFF. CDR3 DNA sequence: TGTGCCAGCAGCGTAAGGATGAACACTGAAGCTTTCTTT.

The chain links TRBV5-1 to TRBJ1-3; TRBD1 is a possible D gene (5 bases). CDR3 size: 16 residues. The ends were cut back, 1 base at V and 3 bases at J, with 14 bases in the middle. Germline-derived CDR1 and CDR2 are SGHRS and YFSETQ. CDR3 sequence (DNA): TGCGCCAGCAGCTTGCACGTTGGGACTCTTGGAAACACCATATATTTT. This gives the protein CASSLHVGTLGNTIYF.

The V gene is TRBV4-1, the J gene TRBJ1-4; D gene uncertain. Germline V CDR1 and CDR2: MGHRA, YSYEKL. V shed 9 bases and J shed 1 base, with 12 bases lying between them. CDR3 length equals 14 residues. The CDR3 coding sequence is TGCGCCAGTTGGAAATCGGGAACTAATGAAAAACTGTTTTTT. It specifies CASWKSGTNEKLFF.

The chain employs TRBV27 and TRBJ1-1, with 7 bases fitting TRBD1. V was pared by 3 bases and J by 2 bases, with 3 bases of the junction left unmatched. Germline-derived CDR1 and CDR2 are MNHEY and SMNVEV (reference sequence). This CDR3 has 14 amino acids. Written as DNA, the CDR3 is TGTGCCAGCAGTTTTGGACAGGTTAACACTGAAGCTTTCTTT. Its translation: CASSFGQVNTEAFF.

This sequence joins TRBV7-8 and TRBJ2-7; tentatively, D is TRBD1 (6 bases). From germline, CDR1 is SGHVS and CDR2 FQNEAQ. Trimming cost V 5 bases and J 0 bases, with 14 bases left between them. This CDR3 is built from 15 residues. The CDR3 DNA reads TGTGCCAGCAGCGTAGACAGGAACCCCTCCTACGAGCAGTACTTC. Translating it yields CASSVDRNPSYEQYF.

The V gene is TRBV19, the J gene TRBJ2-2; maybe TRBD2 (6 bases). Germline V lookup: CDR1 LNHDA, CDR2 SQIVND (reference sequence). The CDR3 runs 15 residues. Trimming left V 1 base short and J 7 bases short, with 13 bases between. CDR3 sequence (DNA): TGTGCCAGTAGTATAGTGGTCGCCGGGAGCGGGGAGCTGTTTTTT. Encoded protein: CASSIVVAGSGELFF.

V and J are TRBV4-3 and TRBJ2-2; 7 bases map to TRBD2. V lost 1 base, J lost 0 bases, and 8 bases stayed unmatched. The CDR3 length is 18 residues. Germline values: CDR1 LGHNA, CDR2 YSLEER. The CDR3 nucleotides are TGCGCCAGCAGCCAAGTATTGCAGCGGGGTTCGAACACCGGGGAGCTGTTTTTT. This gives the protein CASSQVLQRGSNTGELFF.

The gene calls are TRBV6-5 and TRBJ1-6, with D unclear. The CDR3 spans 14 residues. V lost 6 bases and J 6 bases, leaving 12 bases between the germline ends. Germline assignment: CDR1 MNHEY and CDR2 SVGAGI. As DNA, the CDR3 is TGTGCCAGCAGCCTAGAGAACACTAATTCACCCCTCCACTTT. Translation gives CASSLENTNSPLHF.

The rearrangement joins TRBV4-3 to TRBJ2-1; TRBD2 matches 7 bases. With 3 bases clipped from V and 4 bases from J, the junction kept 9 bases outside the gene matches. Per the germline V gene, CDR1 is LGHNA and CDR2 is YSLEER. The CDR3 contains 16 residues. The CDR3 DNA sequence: TGCGCCAGCAGCCAGGGAGGCGGGAGTCGGTACAATGAGCAGTTCTTC. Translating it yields CASSQGGGSRYNEQFF.

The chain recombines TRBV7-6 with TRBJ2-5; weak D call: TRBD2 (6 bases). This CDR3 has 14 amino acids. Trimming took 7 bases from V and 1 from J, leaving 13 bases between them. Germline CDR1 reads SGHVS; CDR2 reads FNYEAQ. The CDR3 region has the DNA TGTGCCAGCAAACCCCGGGGACTCCAAGAGACCCAGTACTTC. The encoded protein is CASKPRGLQETQYF.